The rows below give T cell receptor beta chains drawn from one sample of a study of blood T cell repertoires in COVID-19. TCRdb's copy holds only in-frame clones and misses some; the assay was immunoSEQ multiplex PCR. The repertoire holds about 94,000 clones, with around two thirds as singletons. Source material: peripheral blood. The receptors derive from a man between 65 and 85 years old with COVID-19, enrolled during active disease. Each CDR3 is given with its conserved first and last residue. Fields, in order: D gene, J gene, V gene, clone size, CDR3 protein, CDR3 DNA. D genes are given only for firm matches. Size is omitted from some rows. Given values are once, few, many or a class for expanded clones.

TRBD1 TRBJ1-2 TRBV28 many CASSLYGTGSNGYTF TGTGCCAGCAGTTTGTATGGGACAGGGTCAAATGGCTACACCTTC
- TRBJ1-5 TRBV30 - CAWADRSNQPQHF TGTGCCTGGGCTGATCGGAGCAATCAGCCCCAGCATTTT
- TRBJ2-2 TRBV7-2 - CASRDQQGGTGELFF TGTGCCAGCAGGGACCAGCAGGGGGGCACCGGGGAGCTGTTTTTT
- TRBJ2-1 TRBV2 - CASVTDGGAFGVQFF TGTGCCAGCGTGACCGACGGGGGTGCCTTCGGGGTGCAGTTCTTC
TRBD1 TRBJ1-6 TRBV27 - CASSSGQGIGGYNSPLHF TGTGCCAGCAGTTCGGGACAGGGGATTGGGGGCTACAATTCACCCCTCCACTTT
- TRBJ2-7 TRBV6-5 - CASSQRLVGVYEQYF TGTGCCAGCAGCCAAAGACTAGTTGGGGTTTACGAGCAGTACTTC
- TRBJ2-2 TRBV28 - CASSWTANTGELFF TGTGCCAGCAGCTGGACAGCGAACACCGGGGAGCTGTTTTTT
- TRBJ1-5 TRBV11-1 many CASSLFGSQPQHF TGTGCCAGCAGCTTATTTGGGAGCCAGCCCCAGCATTTT
TRBD2 TRBJ2-3 TRBV5-5 - CASSLALAGGSDTQYF TGTGCCAGCAGCTTGGCGCTAGCGGGAGGGTCAGATACGCAGTATTTT
- TRBJ2-7 TRBV9 - CASSVTPGVGGHYEQYF TGTGCCAGCAGCGTAACCCCAGGGGTTGGGGGCCACTACGAGCAGTACTTC
- TRBJ2-1 TRBV27 - CASTNPYNEQFF TGTGCCAGCACTAACCCTTACAATGAGCAGTTCTTC
TRBD1 TRBJ2-6 TRBV9 - CASSVGTGGNTGANVLTF TGTGCCAGCAGCGTAGGAACAGGGGGTAACACTGGGGCCAACGTCCTGACTTTC
TRBD1 TRBJ2-7 TRBV5-4 - CASSSGTGDYEQYF TGTGCCAGCAGCTCCGGGACAGGCGACTACGAGCAGTACTTC
- TRBJ2-5 TRBV19 once CASSIGWGQTQETQYF TGTGCCAGTAGTATAGGATGGGGGCAGACCCAAGAGACCCAGTACTTC
TRBD1 TRBJ2-7 TRBV29-1 once CSAETGVEQYF TGCAGCGCCGAGACAGGGGTCGAGCAGTACTTC
- TRBJ2-1 TRBV3-1/TRBV3-2 - CASSQDREGYNEQFF TGTGCCAGCAGCCAAGACCGGGAAGGCTACAATGAGCAGTTCTTC
TRBD1 TRBJ1-1 TRBV7-9 - CASSYGTGGGYSTEAFF TGTGCCAGCAGCTACGGGACAGGGGGAGGATACAGCACTGAAGCTTTCTTT
- TRBJ2-1 TRBV5-1 once CASSFQGNEQFF TGCGCCAGCAGCTTTCAGGGAAATGAGCAGTTCTTC
TRBD1 TRBJ2-7 TRBV6-5 - CASRIGTAPYEQYF TGTGCCAGCAGGATAGGGACAGCTCCCTACGAGCAGTACTTC
TRBD1 TRBJ2-7 TRBV11-3 - CASSRESRDRGYEQYF TGTGCCAGCAGCCGCGAATCGAGGGACAGGGGATACGAGCAGTACTTC
TRBD2 TRBJ2-3 TRBV7-2 few CASSTSVGTDTQYF TGTGCCAGCAGTACTAGCGTAGGCACAGATACGCAGTATTTT
- TRBJ1-3 TRBV2 - CASSLDKVSGNTIYF TGTGCCAGCAGTTTGGACAAAGTCTCTGGAAACACCATATATTTT
- TRBJ2-1 TRBV9 - CASSVGGASYNEQFF TGTGCCAGCAGCGTAGGCGGGGCCTCCTACAATGAGCAGTTCTTC
TRBD1 TRBJ1-5 TRBV28 - CASRLQGAIQPQHF TGTGCCAGCAGGTTACAGGGGGCGATTCAGCCCCAGCATTTT
- TRBJ2-1 TRBV3-1/TRBV3-2 many CASSQGTPLNEQFF TGTGCCAGCAGCCAGGGGACTCCCCTCAATGAGCAGTTCTTC
- TRBJ1-6 TRBV27 - CASSQTDSYSPLHF TGTGCCAGCAGTCAGACGGACAGTTATTCACCCCTCCACTTT
- TRBJ2-7 TRBV7-2 - CASSSSREWPPGKQYF TGTGCCAGCAGCTCCTCCCGGGAGTGGCCCCCGGGGAAGCAGTACTTC
TRBD1 TRBJ1-5 TRBV6-2/TRBV6-3 - CASSSPGGQPQHF TGTGCCAGCAGCTCTCCAGGGGGTCAGCCCCAGCATTTT
- TRBJ2-2 TRBV4-1 - CASSQDLGVTGELFF TGCGCCAGCAGCCAAGATCTAGGGGTCACCGGGGAGCTGTTTTTT
TRBD1 TRBJ1-1 TRBV19 - CASRRGRGYTEAFF TGTGCCAGTAGACGAGGCAGGGGGTATACTGAAGCTTTCTTT